This T cell receptor (beta chain) is drawn from a study of blood T cell repertoires in COVID-19. V shed 5 bases and J shed 1 base, with 9 bases lying between them. Germline V lookup: CDR1 MNHEY, CDR2 SVGAGI. This CDR3 is 15 amino acids long. TCRdb's copy holds only in-frame clones and misses some; the assay was immunoSEQ multiplex PCR. The profile shows 250,000 to 400,000 clones, about 91% of them singletons. The gene calls are TRBV6-5 and TRBJ1-6; maybe TRBD1 (5 bases). Sample: peripheral blood. The sequence came from a woman younger than 45 with COVID-19, enrolled during active disease. In nucleotides, the CDR3 is TGTGCCAGCAGTCACAGGAGATCCTATAATTCACCCCTCCACTTT. Translation gives CASSHRRSYNSPLHF.